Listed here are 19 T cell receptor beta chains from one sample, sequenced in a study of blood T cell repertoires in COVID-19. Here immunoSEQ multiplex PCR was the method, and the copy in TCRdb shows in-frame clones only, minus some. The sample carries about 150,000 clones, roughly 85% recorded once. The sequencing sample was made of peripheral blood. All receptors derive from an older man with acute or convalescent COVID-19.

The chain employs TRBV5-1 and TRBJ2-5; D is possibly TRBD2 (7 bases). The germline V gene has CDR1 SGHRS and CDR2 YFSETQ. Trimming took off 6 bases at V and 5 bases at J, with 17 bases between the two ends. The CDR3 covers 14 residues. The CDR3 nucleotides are TGCGCCAGCACCTGGGGGTCGGGGGGCGAGACCCAGTACTTC. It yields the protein CASTWGSGGETQYF.

The CDR3 is CASSPASIPYKEAYEQYF. CDR3 DNA sequence: TGTGCCAGCAGCCCAGCGTCGATTCCGTACAAAGAAGCCTACGAGCAGTACTTC. V and J are TRBV3-1 (or the pseudogene TRBV3-2) and TRBJ2-7, with D hard to call. This CDR3 spans 18 amino acids. V was clipped by 4 bases and J by 2 bases, with 24 bases between them. CDR1 LGHDT and CDR2 YNNKEL come from the germline V gene (reference sequence).

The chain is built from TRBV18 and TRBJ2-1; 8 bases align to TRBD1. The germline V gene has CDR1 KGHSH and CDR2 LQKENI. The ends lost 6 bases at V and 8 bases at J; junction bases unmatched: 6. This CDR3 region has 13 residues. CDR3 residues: CASSPDRGDEQFF. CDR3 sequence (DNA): TGTGCCAGCTCGCCCGACAGGGGCGATGAGCAGTTCTTC.

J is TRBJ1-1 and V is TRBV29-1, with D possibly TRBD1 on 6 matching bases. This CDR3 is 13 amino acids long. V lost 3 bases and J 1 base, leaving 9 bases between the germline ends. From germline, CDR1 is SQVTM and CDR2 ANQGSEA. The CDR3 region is CSVDKQGNTEAFF. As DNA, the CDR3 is TGCAGCGTTGATAAACAGGGGAACACTGAAGCTTTCTTT.

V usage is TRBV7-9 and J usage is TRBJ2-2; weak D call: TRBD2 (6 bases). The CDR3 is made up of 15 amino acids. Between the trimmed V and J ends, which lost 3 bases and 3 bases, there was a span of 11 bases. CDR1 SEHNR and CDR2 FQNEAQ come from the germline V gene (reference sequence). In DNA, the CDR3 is TGTGCCAGCAGCTTCCGGATAGCGGACACCGGGGAGCTGTTTTTT. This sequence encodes CASSFRIADTGELFF.

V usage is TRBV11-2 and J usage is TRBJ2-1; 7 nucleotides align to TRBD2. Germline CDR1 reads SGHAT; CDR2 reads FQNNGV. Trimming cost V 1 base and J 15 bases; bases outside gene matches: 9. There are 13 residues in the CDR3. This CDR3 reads CASSLGEAGLLFF. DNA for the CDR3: TGTGCCAGCAGCTTAGGGGAGGCGGGACTACTGTTCTTC.

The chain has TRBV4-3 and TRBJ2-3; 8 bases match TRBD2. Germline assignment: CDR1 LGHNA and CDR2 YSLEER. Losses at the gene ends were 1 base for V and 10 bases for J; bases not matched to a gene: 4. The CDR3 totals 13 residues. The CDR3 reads CASSQVAGLAQYF. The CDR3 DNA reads TGCGCCAGCAGCCAAGTAGCGGGGCTAGCGCAGTATTTT.

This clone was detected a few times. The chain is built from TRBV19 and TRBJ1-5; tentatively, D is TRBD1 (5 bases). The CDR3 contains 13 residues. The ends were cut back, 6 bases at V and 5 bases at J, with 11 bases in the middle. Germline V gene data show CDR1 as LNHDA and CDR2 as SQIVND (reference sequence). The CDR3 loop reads CASSPTGYQPQHF. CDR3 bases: TGTGCCAGTAGCCCAACAGGTTATCAGCCCCAGCATTTT. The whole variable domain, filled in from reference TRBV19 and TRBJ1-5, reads DGGITQSPKYLFRKEGQNVTLSCEQNLNHDAMYWYRQDPGQGLRLIYYSQIVNDFQKGDIAEGYSVSREKKESFPLTVTSAQKNPTAFYLCASSPTGYQPQHFGDGTRLSIL.

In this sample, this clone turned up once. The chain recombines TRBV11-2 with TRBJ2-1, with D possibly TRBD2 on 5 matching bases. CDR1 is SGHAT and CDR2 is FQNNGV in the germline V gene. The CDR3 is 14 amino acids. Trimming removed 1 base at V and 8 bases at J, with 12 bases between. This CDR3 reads CASSLGGPGDEQFF. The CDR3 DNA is TGTGCCAGCAGCTTAGGCGGGCCTGGCGATGAGCAGTTCTTC.

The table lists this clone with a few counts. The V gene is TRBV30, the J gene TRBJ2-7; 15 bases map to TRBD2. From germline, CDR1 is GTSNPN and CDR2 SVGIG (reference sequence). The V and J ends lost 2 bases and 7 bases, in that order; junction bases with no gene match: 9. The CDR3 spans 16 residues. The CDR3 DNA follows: TGTGCCTGGAGTTTAGGACTAGCGGGAGGGCTACGAGAGCAGTACTTC. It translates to CAWSLGLAGGLREQYF.

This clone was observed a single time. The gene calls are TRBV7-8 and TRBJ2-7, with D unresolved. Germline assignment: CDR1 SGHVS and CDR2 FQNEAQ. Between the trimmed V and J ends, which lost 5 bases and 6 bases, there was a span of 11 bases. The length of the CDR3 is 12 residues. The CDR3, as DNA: TGTGCCAGCAGCCACGTGTTCGGCGAGCAGTACTTC. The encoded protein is CASSHVFGEQYF.

CDR3 region: CASSPTWTSGSLGYF. The CDR3 DNA reads TGTGCCAGCAGTCCGACTTGGACTAGCGGGAGTTTGGGGTATTTT. V is TRBV27 and J is TRBJ2-3, with TRBD2 matching 13 bases. Germline V gene lookup returns CDR1 MNHEY and CDR2 SMNVEV (reference sequence). This CDR3 spans 15 amino acids. The V gene end was trimmed by 5 bases and the J gene end by 14 bases; junction bases not matched to a gene: 13.

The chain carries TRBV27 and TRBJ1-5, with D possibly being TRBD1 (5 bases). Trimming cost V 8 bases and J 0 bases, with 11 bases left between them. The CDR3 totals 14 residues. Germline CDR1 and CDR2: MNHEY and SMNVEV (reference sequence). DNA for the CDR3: TGTGCCAGCCCGGGGGTTTATAGCAATCAGCCCCAGCATTTT. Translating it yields CASPGVYSNQPQHF.

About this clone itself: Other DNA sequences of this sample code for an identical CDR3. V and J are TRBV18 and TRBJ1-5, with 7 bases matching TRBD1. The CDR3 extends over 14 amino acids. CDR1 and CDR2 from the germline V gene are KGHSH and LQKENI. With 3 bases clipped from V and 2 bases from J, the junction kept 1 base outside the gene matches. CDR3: CASSPTGGNQPQHF. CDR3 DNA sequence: TGTGCCAGCTCACCCACAGGGGGCAATCAGCCCCAGCATTTT. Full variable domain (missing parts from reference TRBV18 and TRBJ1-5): NAGVMQNPRHLVRRRGQEARLRCSPMKGHSHVYWYRQLPEEGLKFMVYLQKENIIDESGMPKERFSAEFPKEGPSILRIQQVVRGDSAAYFCASSPTGGNQPQHFGDGTRLSIL.

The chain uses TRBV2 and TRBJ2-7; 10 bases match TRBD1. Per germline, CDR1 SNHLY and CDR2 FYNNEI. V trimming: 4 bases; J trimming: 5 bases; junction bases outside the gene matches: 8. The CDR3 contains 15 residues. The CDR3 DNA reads TGTGCCAGCAGTGCCTCGCGGGACAGGGGTCACGAGCAGTACTTC. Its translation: CASSASRDRGHEQYF.

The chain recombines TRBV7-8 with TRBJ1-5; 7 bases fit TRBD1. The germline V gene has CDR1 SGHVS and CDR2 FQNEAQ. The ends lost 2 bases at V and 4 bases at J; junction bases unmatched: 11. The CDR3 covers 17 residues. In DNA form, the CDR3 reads TGTGCCAGCAGCTTAAAGGCACCGGGACAGCAAAATCAGCCCCAGCATTTT. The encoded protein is CASSLKAPGQQNQPQHF.

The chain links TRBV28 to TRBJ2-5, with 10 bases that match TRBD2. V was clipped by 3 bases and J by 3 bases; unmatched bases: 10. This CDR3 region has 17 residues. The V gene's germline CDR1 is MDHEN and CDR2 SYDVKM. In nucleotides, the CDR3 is TGTGCCAGCAGTTTTAGGAGCGGGAGGGCCAGGGAAGAGACCCAGTACTTC. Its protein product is CASSFRSGRAREETQYF.

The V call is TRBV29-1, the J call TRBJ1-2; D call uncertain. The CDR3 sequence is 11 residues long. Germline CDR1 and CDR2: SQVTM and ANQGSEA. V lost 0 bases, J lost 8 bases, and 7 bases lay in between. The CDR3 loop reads CSVEDGGGYTF. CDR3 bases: TGCAGCGTTGAAGATGGTGGCGGCTACACCTTC.

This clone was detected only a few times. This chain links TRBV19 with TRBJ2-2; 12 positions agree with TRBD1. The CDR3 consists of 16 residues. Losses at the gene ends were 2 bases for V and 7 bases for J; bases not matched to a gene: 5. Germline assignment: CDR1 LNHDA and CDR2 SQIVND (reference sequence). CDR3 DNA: TGTGCCAGTAGTATAAAGGGGACAGGGGGCGGCGGGGAGCTGTTTTTT. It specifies CASSIKGTGGGGELFF.